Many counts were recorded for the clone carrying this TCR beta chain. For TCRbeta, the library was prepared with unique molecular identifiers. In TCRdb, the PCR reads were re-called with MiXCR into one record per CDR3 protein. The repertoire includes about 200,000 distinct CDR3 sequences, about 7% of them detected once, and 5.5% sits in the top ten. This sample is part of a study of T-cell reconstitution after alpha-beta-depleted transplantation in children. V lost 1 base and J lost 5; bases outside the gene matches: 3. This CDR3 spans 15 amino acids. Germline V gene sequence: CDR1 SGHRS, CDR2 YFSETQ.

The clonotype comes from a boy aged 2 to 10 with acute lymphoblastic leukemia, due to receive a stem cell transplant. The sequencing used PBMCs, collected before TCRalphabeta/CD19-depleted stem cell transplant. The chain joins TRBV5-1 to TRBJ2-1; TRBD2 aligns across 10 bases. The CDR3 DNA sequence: TGCGCCAGCAGCTTGATAGCGGGGGGAGACAATGAGCAGTTCTTC. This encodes CASSLIAGGDNEQFF.